The following is a TCR beta chain sequence with its context. Its target is unknown. The entry originates in a study of T cell repertoires in cytomegalovirus infection. Study-wide results and caveats: Summed frequency of shared TCR beta families picked out CMV carriers who also had the relevant HLA. HLA-C-restricted CMV clonotypes gave the most frequent clonotype in two of eight donors.

In germline, CDR1 is SGDLS, CDR2 YYNGEE. This CDR3 is built from 16 residues. The junction had 6 bases not matched to a gene; V was cut back by 1 base and J by 3 bases. TCRdb reanalysed the reads using MiXCR and keeps one entry per CDR3 protein. The table includes roughly 230,000 distinct CDR3 sequences, approximately 15% detected once. The sequencing input was CD8+ T cells from PBMCs. V and J are TRBV9 and TRBJ2-2; 7 bases align to TRBD2. This TCR derives from a human donor in good health (CMV status not recorded). Some clones in this sample may be carry-over from other donors' samples. The CDR3 DNA sequence: TGTGCCAGCAGCGTATTCGAGCGGGGACACACCGGGGAGCTGTTTTTT. Translating gives CASSVFERGHTGELFF.